One and the same sample provided the 5 T cell receptor beta chains below, sequenced in a study of blood T cell repertoires in COVID-19. The protocol was immunoSEQ multiplex PCR, while the TCRdb copy is restricted to in-frame clones and leaves out a portion. The table lists 150,000 or so clones, approximately 80% of them singletons. The sequencing input was peripheral blood. The receptors were sampled from a woman aged 45-65 years with acute or convalescent COVID-19.

The J gene is TRBJ1-6, the V gene TRBV5-1; 8 positions match TRBD1. Trimming took 3 bases from V and 10 from J; bases not matched to a gene: 12. The CDR3 runs 16 residues. CDR1 SGHRS and CDR2 YFSETQ come from the germline V gene. Here the CDR3 DNA reads TGCGCCAGCAGCTCACTTCAACGGACAGGGCACTCACCCCTCCACTTT. This encodes CASSSLQRTGHSPLHF.

This chain joins TRBV24-1 and TRBJ1-2; 7 nucleotides match TRBD1. Trimming at V came to 3 bases and at J to 5 bases, leaving 5 bases not matched to a gene. The CDR3 contains 14 residues. Germline V gene lookup returns CDR1 KGHDR and CDR2 SFDVKD. Here the CDR3 DNA reads TGTGCCACCAGTGATGTGGACAGGTCTTATGGCTACACCTTC. Its protein is CATSDVDRSYGYTF.

The chain has TRBV5-4 and TRBJ2-5; 10 bases align to TRBD1. Germline CDR1 is SGHNT and CDR2 is YYREEE (reference sequence). The length of the CDR3 is 14 residues. J lost 5 bases, V lost 2 bases, and 3 bases had no gene match. The DNA of the CDR3 is TGTGCCAGCAGCTTTCCGGACAGGGGGGAGACCCAGTACTTC. Translation: CASSFPDRGETQYF.

The CDR3 loop reads CASSFHPGLAGGSQFF. The CDR3 DNA is TGCGCCAGCAGCTTCCATCCGGGACTAGCGGGGGGATCGCAGTTCTTC. The chain carries TRBV5-1 and TRBJ2-1, with 15 bases matching TRBD2. With 2 bases clipped from V and 12 bases from J, the junction kept 9 bases outside the gene matches. This CDR3 has 16 amino acids. CDR1 and CDR2 (germline): SGHRS, YFSETQ.

The chain links TRBV9 to TRBJ1-5; D may be TRBD1 (5 bases). Germline assignment: CDR1 SGDLS and CDR2 YYNGEE. This CDR3 has 15 residues. Trimming removed 0 bases at V and 2 bases at J, with 9 bases between. CDR3 bases: TGTGCCAGCAGCGTAGGTGCGACAGGCAATCAGCCCCAGCATTTT. It is translated as CASSVGATGNQPQHF.